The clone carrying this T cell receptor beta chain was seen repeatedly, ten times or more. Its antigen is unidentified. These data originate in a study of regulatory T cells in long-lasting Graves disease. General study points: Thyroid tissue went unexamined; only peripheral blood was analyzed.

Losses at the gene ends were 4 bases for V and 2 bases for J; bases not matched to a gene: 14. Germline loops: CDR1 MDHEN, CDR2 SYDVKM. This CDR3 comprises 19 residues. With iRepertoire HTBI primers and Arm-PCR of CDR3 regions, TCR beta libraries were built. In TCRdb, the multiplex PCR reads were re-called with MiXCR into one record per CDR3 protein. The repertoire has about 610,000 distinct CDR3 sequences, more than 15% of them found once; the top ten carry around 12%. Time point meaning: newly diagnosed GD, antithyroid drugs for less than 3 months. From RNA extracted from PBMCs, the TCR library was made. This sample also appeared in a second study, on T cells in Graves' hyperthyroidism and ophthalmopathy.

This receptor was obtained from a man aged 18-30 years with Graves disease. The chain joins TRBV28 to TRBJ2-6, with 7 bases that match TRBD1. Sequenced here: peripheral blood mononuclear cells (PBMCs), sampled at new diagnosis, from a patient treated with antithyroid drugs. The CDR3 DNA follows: TGTGCCAGCAGTTCAGACAGGGAGAGCTGGTCGACTGGGGCCAACGTCCTGACTTTC. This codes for CASSSDRESWSTGANVLTF.